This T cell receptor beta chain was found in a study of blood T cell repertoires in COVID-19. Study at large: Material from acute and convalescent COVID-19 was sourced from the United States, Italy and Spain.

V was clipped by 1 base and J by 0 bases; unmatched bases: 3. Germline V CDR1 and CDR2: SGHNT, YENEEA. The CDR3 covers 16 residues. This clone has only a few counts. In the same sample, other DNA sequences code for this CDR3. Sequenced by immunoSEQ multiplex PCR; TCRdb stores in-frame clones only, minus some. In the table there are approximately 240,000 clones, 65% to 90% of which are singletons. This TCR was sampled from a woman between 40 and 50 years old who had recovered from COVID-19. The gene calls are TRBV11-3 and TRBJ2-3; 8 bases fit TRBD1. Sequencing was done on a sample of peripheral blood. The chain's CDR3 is CASSLGRTGSTDTQYF. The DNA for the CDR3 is TGTGCCAGCAGCTTAGGGAGGACAGGGAGCACAGATACGCAGTATTTT.